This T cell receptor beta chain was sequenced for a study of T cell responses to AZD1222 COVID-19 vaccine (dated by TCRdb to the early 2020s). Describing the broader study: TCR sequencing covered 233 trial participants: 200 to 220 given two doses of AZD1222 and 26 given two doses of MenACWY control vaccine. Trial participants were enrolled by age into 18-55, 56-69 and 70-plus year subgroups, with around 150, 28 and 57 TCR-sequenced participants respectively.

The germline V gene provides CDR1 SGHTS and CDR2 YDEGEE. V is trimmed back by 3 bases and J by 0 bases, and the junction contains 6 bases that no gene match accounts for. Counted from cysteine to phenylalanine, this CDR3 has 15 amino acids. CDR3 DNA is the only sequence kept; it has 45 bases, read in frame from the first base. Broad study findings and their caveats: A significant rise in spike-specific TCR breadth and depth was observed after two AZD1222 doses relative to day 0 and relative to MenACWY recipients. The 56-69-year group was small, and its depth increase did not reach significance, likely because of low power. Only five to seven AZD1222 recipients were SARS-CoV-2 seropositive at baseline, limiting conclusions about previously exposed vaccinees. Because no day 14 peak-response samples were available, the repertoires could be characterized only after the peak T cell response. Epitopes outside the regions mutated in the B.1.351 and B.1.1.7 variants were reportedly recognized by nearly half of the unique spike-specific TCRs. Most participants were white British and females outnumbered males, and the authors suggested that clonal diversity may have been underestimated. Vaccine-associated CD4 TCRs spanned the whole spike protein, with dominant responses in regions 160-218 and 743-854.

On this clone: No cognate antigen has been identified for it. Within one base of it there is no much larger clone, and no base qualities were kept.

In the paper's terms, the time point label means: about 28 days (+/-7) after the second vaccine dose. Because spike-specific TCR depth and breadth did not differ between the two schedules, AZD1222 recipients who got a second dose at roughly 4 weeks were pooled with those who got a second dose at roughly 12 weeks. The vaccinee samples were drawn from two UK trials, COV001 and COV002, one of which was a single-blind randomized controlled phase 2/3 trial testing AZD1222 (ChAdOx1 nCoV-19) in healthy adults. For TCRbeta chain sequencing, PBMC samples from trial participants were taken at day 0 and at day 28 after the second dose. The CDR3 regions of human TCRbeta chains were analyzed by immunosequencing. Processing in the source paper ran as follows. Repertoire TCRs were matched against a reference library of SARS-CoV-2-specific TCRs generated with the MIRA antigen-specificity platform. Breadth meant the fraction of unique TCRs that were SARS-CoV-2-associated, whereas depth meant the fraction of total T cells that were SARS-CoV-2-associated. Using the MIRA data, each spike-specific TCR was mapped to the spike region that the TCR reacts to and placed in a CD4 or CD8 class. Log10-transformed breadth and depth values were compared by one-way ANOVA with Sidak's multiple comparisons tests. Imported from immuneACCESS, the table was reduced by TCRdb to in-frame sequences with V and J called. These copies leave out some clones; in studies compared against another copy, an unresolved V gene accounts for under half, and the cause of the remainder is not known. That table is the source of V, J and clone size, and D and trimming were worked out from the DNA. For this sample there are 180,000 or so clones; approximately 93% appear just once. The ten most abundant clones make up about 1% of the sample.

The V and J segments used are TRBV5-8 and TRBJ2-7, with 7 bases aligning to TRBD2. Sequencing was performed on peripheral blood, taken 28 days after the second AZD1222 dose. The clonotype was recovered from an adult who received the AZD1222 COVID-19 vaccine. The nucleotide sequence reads TGTGCCAGCAGCTACGCCGGGACTAACTCCTACGAGCAGTACTTC. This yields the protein CASSYAGTNSYEQYF.